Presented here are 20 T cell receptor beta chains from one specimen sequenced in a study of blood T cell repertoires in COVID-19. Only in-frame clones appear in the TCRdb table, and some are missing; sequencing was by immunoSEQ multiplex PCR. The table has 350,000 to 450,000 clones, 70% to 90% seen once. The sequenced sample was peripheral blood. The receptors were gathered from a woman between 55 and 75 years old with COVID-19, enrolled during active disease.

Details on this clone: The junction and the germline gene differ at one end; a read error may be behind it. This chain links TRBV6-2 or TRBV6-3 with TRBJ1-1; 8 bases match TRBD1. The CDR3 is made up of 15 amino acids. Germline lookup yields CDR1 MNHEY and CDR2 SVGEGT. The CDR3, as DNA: TGTGCCAGCAGTTATGGCACGACAGGGGTATCTGAAACTTTCTTT. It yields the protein CASSYGTTGVSETFF.

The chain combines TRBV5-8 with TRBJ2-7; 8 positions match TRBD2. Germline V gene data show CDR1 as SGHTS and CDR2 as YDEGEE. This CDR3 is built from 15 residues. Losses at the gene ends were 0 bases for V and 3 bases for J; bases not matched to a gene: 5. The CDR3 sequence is CASSLGSGGVYEQYF. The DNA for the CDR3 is TGTGCCAGCAGCTTGGGAAGCGGGGGAGTCTACGAGCAGTACTTC.

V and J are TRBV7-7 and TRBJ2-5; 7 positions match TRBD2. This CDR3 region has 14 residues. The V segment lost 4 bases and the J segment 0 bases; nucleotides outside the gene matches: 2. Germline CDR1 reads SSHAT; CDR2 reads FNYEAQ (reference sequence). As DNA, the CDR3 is TGTGCCAGCAGCTCCGGGACTAACCAAGAGACCCAGTACTTC. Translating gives CASSSGTNQETQYF.

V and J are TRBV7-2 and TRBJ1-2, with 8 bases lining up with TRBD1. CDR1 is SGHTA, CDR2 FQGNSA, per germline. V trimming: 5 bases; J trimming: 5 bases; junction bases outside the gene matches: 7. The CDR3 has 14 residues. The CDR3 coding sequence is TGTGCCAGCAGCCCAGGGACAGGATGGTATGGCTACACCTTC. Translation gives CASSPGTGWYGYTF.

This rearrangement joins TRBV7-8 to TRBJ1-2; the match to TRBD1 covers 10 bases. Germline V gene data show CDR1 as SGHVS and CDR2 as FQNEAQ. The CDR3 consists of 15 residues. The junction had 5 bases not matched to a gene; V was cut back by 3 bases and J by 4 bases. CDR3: CASSFDGTGAYGYTF. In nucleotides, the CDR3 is TGTGCCAGCAGCTTCGATGGGACAGGGGCCTATGGCTACACCTTC.

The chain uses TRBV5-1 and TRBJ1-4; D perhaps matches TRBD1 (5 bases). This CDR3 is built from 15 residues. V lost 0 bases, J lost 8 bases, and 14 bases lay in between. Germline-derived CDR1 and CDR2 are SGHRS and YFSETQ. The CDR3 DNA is TGCGCCAGCAGCTTGGGGGGCCCTCGTAGGGAAAAACTGTTTTTT. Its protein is CASSLGGPRREKLFF. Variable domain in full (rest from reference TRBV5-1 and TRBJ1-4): KAGVTQTPRYLIKTRGQQVTLSCSPISGHRSVSWYQQTPGQGLQFLFEYFSETQRNKGNFPGRFSGRQFSNSRSEMNVSTLELGDSALYLCASSLGGPRREKLFFGSGTQLSVL.

The CDR3 DNA sequence: TGTGCCAGCAGTTTCGGGGCTGGAAACACCATATATTTT. This gives the protein CASSFGAGNTIYF. The V and J genes are TRBV6-5 and TRBJ1-3, with D uncertain. From germline, CDR1 is MNHEY and CDR2 SVGAGI. V was trimmed by 4 bases and J by 2 bases, leaving 6 bases between them. The CDR3 has 13 residues.

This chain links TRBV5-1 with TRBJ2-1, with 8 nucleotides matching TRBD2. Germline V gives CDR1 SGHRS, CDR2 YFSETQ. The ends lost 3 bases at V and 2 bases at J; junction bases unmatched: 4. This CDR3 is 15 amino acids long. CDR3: CASSSNSGTYNEQFF. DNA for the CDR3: TGCGCCAGCAGCTCAAATAGCGGGACCTACAATGAGCAGTTCTTC.

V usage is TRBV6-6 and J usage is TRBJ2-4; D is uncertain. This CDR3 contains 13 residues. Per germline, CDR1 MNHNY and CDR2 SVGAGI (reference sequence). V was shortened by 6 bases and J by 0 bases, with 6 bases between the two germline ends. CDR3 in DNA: TGTGCCAGCAGCATACTAGCCAAAAACATTCAGTACTTC. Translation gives CASSILAKNIQYF.

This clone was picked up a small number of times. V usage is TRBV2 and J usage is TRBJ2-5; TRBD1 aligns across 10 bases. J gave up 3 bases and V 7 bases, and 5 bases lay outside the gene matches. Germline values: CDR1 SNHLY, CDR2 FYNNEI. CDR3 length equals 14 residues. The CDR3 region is CASKTGTGEETQYF. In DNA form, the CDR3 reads TGTGCCAGCAAGACAGGGACAGGGGAAGAGACCCAGTACTTC.

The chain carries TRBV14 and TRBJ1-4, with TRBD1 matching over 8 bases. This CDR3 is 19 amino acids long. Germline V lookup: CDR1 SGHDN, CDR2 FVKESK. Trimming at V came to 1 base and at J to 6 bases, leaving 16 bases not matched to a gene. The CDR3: CASSQAGTGYRWGDEKLFF. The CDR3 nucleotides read TGTGCCAGCAGCCAAGCCGGGACAGGTTATAGATGGGGGGATGAAAAACTGTTTTTT.

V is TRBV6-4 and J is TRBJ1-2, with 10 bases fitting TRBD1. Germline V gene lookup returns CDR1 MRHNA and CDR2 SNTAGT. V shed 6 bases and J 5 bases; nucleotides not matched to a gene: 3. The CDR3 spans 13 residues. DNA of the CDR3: TGTGCCAGCAGCCGGGACAGGGGTTATGGCTACACCTTC. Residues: CASSRDRGYGYTF.

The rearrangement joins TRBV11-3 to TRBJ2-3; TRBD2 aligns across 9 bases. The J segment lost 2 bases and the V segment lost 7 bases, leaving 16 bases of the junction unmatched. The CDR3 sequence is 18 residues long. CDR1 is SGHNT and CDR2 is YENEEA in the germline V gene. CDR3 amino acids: CASNFLTGVAGDTDTQYF. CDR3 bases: TGTGCCAGCAACTTCCTTACCGGGGTAGCGGGGGACACAGATACGCAGTATTTT. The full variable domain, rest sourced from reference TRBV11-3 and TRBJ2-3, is EAGVVQSPRYKIIEKKQPVAFWCNPISGHNTLYWYLQNLGQGPELLIRYENEEAVDDSQLPKDRFSAERLKGVDSTLKIQPAELGDSAVYLCASNFLTGVAGDTDTQYFGPGTRLTVL.

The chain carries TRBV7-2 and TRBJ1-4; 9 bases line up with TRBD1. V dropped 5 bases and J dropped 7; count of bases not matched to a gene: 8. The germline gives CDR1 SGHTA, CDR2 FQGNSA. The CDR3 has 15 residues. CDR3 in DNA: TGTGCCAGCAGCGCCAGGACAGGGGAAGGTGAAAAACTGTTTTTT. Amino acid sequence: CASSARTGEGEKLFF.

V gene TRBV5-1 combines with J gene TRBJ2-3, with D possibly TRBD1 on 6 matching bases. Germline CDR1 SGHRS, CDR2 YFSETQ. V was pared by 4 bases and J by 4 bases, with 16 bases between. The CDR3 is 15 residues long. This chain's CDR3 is CASSQTGQGPDTQYF. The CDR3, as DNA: TGCGCCAGCAGCCAGACGGGCCAGGGGCCAGATACGCAGTATTTT. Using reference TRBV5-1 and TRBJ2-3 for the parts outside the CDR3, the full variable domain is KAGVTQTPRYLIKTRGQQVTLSCSPISGHRSVSWYQQTPGQGLQFLFEYFSETQRNKGNFPGRFSGRQFSNSRSEMNVSTLELGDSALYLCASSQTGQGPDTQYFGPGTRLTVL.

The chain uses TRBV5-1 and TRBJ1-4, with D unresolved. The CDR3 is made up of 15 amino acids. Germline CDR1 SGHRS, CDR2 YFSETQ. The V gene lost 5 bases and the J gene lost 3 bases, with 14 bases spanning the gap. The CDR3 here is CASSFLGVANEKLFF. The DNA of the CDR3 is TGCGCCAGCAGTTTCCTCGGGGTGGCTAATGAAAAACTGTTTTTT.

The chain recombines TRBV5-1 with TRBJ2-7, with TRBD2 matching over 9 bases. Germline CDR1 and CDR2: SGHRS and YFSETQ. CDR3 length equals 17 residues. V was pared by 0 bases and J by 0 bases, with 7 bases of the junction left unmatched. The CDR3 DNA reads TGCGCCAGCAGCTTGGGAGCGGGGGGCCTCTTCTCCTACGAGCAGTACTTC. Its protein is CASSLGAGGLFSYEQYF.

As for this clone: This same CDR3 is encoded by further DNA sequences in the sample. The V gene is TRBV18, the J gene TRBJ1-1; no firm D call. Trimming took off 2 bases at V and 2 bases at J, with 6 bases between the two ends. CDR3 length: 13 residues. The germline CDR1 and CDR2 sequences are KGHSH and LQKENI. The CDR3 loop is CASSPGQNTEAFF. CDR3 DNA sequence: TGTGCCAGCTCACCAGGGCAAAACACTGAAGCTTTCTTT.

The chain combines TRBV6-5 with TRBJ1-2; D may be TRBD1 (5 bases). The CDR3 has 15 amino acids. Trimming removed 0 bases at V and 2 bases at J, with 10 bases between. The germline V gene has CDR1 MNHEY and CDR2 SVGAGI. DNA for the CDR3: TGTGCCAGCAGTTACTCACCAGGACAAAACTATGGCTACACCTTC. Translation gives CASSYSPGQNYGYTF.

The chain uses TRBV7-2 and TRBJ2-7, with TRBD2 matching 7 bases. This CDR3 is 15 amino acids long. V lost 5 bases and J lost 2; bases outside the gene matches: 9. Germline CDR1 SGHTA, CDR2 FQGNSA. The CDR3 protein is CASSAFGGGPYEQYF. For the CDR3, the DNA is TGTGCCAGCAGCGCCTTTGGGGGGGGACCCTACGAGCAGTACTTC.